The sequence of this T cell receptor beta chain was determined in a study of T cell changes during pregnancy in multiple sclerosis. This CDR3 has 16 residues. Germline values: CDR1 KGHSH, CDR2 LQKENI. Trimming cost V 5 bases and J 3 bases; bases outside gene matches: 8. Libraries were prepared by immunoSEQ multiplex PCR; TCRdb keeps only in-frame clonotypes and omits some of them. The sample shows roughly 42,000 clones, approximately 91% of them seen only once. This TCR derives from a female donor with multiple sclerosis, enrolled in a pregnancy study. Source: CD4+ T cells from peripheral blood mononuclear cells, taken in the first trimester of pregnancy. V is TRBV18 and J is TRBJ1-5; TRBD1 agrees at 9 bases. CDR3 in amino acids: CASSGQTGGFNQPQHF. CDR3 coding DNA: TGTGCCAGCTCAGGCCAAACAGGGGGCTTCAATCAGCCCCAGCATTTT.